This T cell receptor (beta chain) comes out of a study of cytomegalovirus exposure and HLA in healthy donors (dated by TCRdb to 2016 to 2017). Notes on the research overall: According to an earlier analysis of several hundred of the donors, 150 million to 200 million T cells yielded 117 million unique TCR beta sequences and roughly 280 Gb of sequence data. Around 320 gigabases of sequencing data and 80 million or so unique TCR sequences were included in an early release covering 500 to 750 HLA-typed donors. The genetic ancestry cluster associated with self-reported Caucasian donors included approximately 85% of the 300 to 400 genotyped donors. The study aimed to test whether cataloging public T cell receptors could reveal signatures of past pathogen exposure. The T cell repertoires of 670 or so subjects were profiled by immunosequencing and related to cytomegalovirus serostatus. A separate validation cohort of over a hundred different subjects was used in addition to the approximately 670-subject first cohort. To predict cytomegalovirus infection status, the study combined high-throughput TCR immunosequencing, statistical association of individual TCRs with disease status, and machine learning. A later analysis re-examined previously published TCR beta repertoires from just over 650 donors and added high-resolution HLA genotyping to investigate patterns of TCR occurrence. In the later analysis, no new phenotypic data were used to find candidate immune exposures; instead, reliance was placed on TCR beta sequences and their occurrence across donors. To decide whether each TCR beta V gene segment behaved as functional or pseudogenic, an earlier analysis of 587 of the donors relied on high-throughput TCR beta sequencing. Donor age, sex, ethnicity and CMV serostatus were collected together with the repertoire data. Genome-wide SNP genotypes for about 65% of the roughly 670 donors were used in a later genetic analysis, which treated that subset as a discovery cohort. Every repertoire in the discovery cohort had been generated on one and the same sequencing platform. Both class I and class II loci were covered by HLA typing, at four-digit resolution. The number of donors typed differed by locus, with roughly 620-640 for A, B, C, DRB1 and DQB1, roughly 520 for DQA1, under 610 for DPA1, and around 460 for DPB1. A few DR-DQ haplotypes were treated as single units for association and clustering because of strong linkage in the cohort. Among 350 to 400 genotyped donors of the cohort, an average of approximately 240,000 unique TCR beta nucleotide sequences were sequenced per donor, 15% to 20% of them non-productive. What the research found in general, with its limitations: A later analysis reported that several top co-occurrence clusters appeared linked to parvovirus B19, influenza, CMV and Epstein-Barr virus. A group of highly shared sequence variants was considered likely to be a technical artifact of the sequencing pipeline. Assigning TCR associations to individual alleles was difficult when HLA alleles, especially DR and DQ, strongly co-occurred. Most CMV-associated TCR beta chains appeared to be HLA-restricted in a later analysis, and the HLA associations seemed to be driven largely by CMV exposure. Because some donors lacked HLA typing at each locus, the association tests relied only on the typed subset. Some IMGT-functional V segments, including TRBV6-2 and TRBV6-3, could not be distinguished by the 87-base-pair reads and were therefore excluded. A few of the identified cytomegalovirus-associated TCR beta chains were confirmed in vitro to be specific for cytomegalovirus antigens. According to a later analysis, TCR association rates differed among HLA loci, with DRB1 alleles showing the most associated TCRs and HLA-C alleles showing the fewest. For the cohort, immune exposure information was limited to CMV serostatus. A later analysis found that HLA-associated TCR beta chains were more clonally expanded and had lower generation probabilities than equally common non-associated chains. A further reported finding was that TCR beta sequences accurately predicted the HLA-A and HLA-B alleles for most subjects in the first cohort. Most TCR sequences were observed very rarely across donors, whereas some public TCRs were present in many individuals. According to a later genetic analysis, donors in an Asian-associated ancestry cluster had fewer N-insertions in productive TCRs than the approximately 610-donor mean. The classifier was reported to diagnose cytomegalovirus status with high specificity and sensitivity in both the original and validation cohorts. V-gene and J-gene trimming of TCR beta chains was associated with a missense DCLRE1C variant in a later genetic analysis, and the association was replicated in an independent cohort. In a later analysis, some 18,000 TCR beta sequences were associated with specific HLA alleles at a false discovery rate of 0.05. In the study, roughly 160 TCR beta chains were listed as associated with cytomegalovirus. In an earlier analysis of approximately 590 of the donors, most TCR beta V segments appeared in productive rearrangements about 90% or about 30% of the time, broadly matching IMGT annotations. Roughly 15 rarely observed V segments, including chromosome 9 orphons, were excluded from the earlier analysis of some 590 of the donors because counts were too low. The presence/absence analyses assumed that sequencing depth was roughly uniform across donors, and that assumption may not be true. Only TCR beta chains were sequenced in this cohort, and the absence of alpha or paired-chain data limited detectable features. It was suggested by the authors that the approach could potentially be generalized to other disease states and immunological phenotypes. Correlated functional status among segregating V segments might reflect linkage disequilibrium, but an unknown experimental factor could not be ruled out.

The library was produced with the immunoSEQ multiplex PCR assay. For the multiplex PCR, a mixture combining 60 forward primers for TCR Vbeta segments and 13 reverse primers for TCR Jbeta segments was used. Amplification of the CDR3 region of rearranged TCR beta genes was performed with a multiplex PCR assay on genomic DNA. On the Illumina HiSeq System, the amplified TCR beta libraries were sequenced as 87-base-pair reads. The source study handled its data this way. A later analysis tallied around 82 million unique TCR beta chains across the 700 or so repertoires, and around 9.9 million of those chains were shared by two or more donors. A nearest-neighbor algorithm error-corrected the raw reads and collapsed the reads into unique sequences, merging closely related sequences to remove PCR and sequencing errors. Alignment of CDR3 sequences to IMGT reference sequences was used to assign V, D and J gene segments. Each retained sequence needed at least a six-nucleotide match to both a V gene segment and a J gene segment. Rearrangements were called productive when the CDR3 lacked stop codons and stayed in frame with V and J; all others were non-productive. Following IMGT convention, CDR3 was defined as the stretch from the second conserved V-encoded cysteine up to the conserved J-encoded phenylalanine. The earlier analysis of about 590 of the donors excluded sequences that lacked an unambiguous match to a single V gene segment. In an earlier analysis of several hundred of the donors, V segments were called functional above 56.7% productive rearrangements and were called segregating when the between-donor standard deviation exceeded 5%. A statistical classification framework was built for diagnosing cytomegalovirus status from the catalog of TCR beta chain sequences. A later analysis assigned V and J genes by comparing TCR nucleotide sequences with IMGT/GENE-DB human TR gene sequences. Using the TCRdist pipeline, a later analysis assigned CDR3 sequences along with most-parsimonious VDJ recombination scenarios. A later analysis defined each TCR beta chain by its CDR3 amino acid sequence plus V-gene family, and excluded reads lacking a unique V-gene family. In a later analysis, approximately 640 highly shared, low-generation-probability nucleotide sequences were removed to address suspected cross-contamination and a sequencing artifact. A later analysis calculated a clonal expansion index for each public chain from normalized within-repertoire ranks of inferred template counts. In a later analysis, generation probabilities were computed with a VDJ recombination model fitted to out-of-frame rearrangements, and the resulting probabilities were checked against IGoR. In a later analysis, TCR-TCR, TCR-HLA and TCR-CMV co-occurrence was scored with hypergeometric tests, and a repertoire-size bias correction was applied to TCR pairs. False discovery rates were estimated in a later analysis by permuting HLA or CMV assignments 20 times. In a later analysis, co-occurring TCRs were grouped using DBSCAN, with TCRdist sequence similarity added in when clustering inside HLA-allele-positive subsets. Repertoires with fewer than 30,000 or more than 120,000 public chains, plus five repertoires with anomalous nucleotide sharing, were excluded from co-occurrence clustering. The source is immuneACCESS, and TCRdb retained only in-frame sequences with V and J called. Part of the clones is not carried over; for the studies checked, unresolved V genes explain less than half of this, and the remainder is unexplained. The DNA gave D and trimming, while V, J and clone size come from that table. Recorded for this sample are about 200,000 clones; 79% of them occurred a single time. Approximately 1.5% of the sample is taken by the ten largest.

The cohort comprised 710 or so healthy bone marrow donors. All cohort members were sampled while nominally healthy, although unrecorded immune exposures were likely present. The donor was CMV seronegative and was included in the group of hundreds of seronegative cohort members. A peripheral blood sample was collected from each donor, and TCR beta sequencing was performed on peripheral blood mononuclear cells. The Qiagen DNeasy Blood Extraction Kit was used to extract genomic DNA from the blood cell samples. CDR1 and CDR2, looked up from the germline V gene, are SGHVS and FNYEAQ. V loses 5 bases at its end and J loses 7 bases; junction bases beyond the gene matches: 14. The CDR3 goes from the cysteine to the phenylalanine over 16 residues. The read is trimmed to its CDR3 DNA, 48 bases read in frame from base 1. In regard to this clone: Its antigen remains undetermined. Nothing much larger sits one base from this clone, and base qualities are not available.

This receptor was obtained from a man aged 50 to 60 in good health and CMV-seronegative. The chain is encoded by TRBV7-6 joined to TRBJ2-1, with 7 junctional bases fitting TRBD2. The specimen sequenced was PBMCs. CDR3 loop: CASSPLGGRAENEQFF. Here is the DNA: TGTGCCAGCAGCCCCCTAGGAGGGAGGGCGGAGAATGAGCAGTTCTTC.